This entry features one T cell receptor beta chain sequence. The antigen remains unidentified. These data are taken from a study of cytomegalovirus exposure and HLA in healthy donors. Study observations and caveats: Among TCR beta chains of equal frequency, HLA-associated ones were more clonally expanded in a later analysis.

The primer mix had 60 Vbeta and 13 Jbeta primers. Assay used: immunoSEQ multiplex PCR; TCRdb lists only in-frame clones, some missing. The table shows about 190,000 clones, with over 80% occurring only once. Donors were ostensibly healthy at sampling, although undocumented immune exposures were probable. There are 15 residues in the CDR3. Germline-derived CDR1 and CDR2 are SGHTS and YDEGEE. The V gene end was trimmed by 0 bases and the J gene end by 6 bases; junction bases not matched to a gene: 6. The chain is built from TRBV5-8 and TRBJ1-3, with 7 bases fitting TRBD1. The origin of this receptor is a man aged 40-55 years in good health and CMV-seropositive. Material: PBMCs. This chain's CDR3 is CASSLGDRVVNTIYF. CDR3 bases: TGTGCCAGCAGCTTGGGTGACAGGGTGGTAAACACCATATATTTT.